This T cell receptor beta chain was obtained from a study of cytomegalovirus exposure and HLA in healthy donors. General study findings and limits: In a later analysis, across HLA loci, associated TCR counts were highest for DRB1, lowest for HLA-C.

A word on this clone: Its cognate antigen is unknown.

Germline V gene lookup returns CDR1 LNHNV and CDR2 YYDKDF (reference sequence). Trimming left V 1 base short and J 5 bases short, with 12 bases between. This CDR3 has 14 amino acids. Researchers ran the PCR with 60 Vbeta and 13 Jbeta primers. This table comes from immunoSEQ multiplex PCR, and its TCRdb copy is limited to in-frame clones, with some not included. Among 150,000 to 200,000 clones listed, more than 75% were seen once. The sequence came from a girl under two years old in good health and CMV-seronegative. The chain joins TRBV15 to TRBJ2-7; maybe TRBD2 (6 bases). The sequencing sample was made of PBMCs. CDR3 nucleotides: TGTGCCACCAGCAGAGGCCCGGGGGTAGACGAGCAGTACTTC. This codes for CATSRGPGVDEQYF.